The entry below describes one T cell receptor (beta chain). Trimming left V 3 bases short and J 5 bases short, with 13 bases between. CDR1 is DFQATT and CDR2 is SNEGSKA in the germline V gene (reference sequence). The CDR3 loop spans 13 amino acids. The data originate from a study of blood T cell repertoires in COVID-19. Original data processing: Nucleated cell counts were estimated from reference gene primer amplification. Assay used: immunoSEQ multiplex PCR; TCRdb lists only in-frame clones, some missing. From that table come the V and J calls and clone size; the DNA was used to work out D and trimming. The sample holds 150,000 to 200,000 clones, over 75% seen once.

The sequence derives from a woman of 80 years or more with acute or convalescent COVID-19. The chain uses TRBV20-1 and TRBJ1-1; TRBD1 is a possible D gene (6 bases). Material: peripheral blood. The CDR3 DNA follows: TGCAGTGCTAGTATGGACAGCAAGACTGAAGCTTTCTTT. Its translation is CSASMDSKTEAFF.